Shown below are 27 T cell receptor beta chains from a single sample sequenced in a study of identical twins. TCRdb independently ran MiXCR on the 5' RACE reads; one entry per CDR3 protein. Of 600,000 to 850,000 distinct CDR3 sequences listed, 18% are singletons. The data were also submitted as part of a second study, on T cells expressing NK-cell markers.

The specimen sequenced was PBMCs. These receptors all stem from a woman younger than 30 in good health.

The rearrangement joins TRBV20-1 to TRBJ2-5, with a possible D match to TRBD1 (5 bases). The germline V gene encodes CDR1 DFQATT and CDR2 SNEGSKA (reference sequence). Trimming left V 3 bases short and J 2 bases short, with 13 bases between. CDR3 size: 14 residues. The CDR3 reads CSASGVGLQETQYF. CDR3 in DNA: TGCAGTGCTAGTGGGGTGGGGCTTCAAGAGACCCAGTACTTC.

This clonotype has just a few counts. V gene TRBV6-1 combines with J gene TRBJ1-1; TRBD1 matches at 11 bases. V shed 3 bases and J 4 bases; nucleotides not matched to a gene: 7. This CDR3 contains 16 residues. CDR1 is MNHNS and CDR2 is SASEGT in the germline V gene. CDR3 sequence: CASSDWTGGTGTEAFF. DNA for the CDR3: TGTGCCAGCAGTGATTGGACAGGGGGCACGGGCACTGAAGCTTTCTTT.

This clonotype was observed a few times. J is TRBJ2-3 and V is TRBV11-2; 10 bases agree with TRBD2. CDR1 SGHAT and CDR2 FQNNGV come from the germline V gene. The CDR3 totals 18 residues. Germline trimming cut 5 bases from V and 2 bases from J; bases unmatched to any gene: 13. The CDR3 loop is CASSRNQLAGTITDTQYF. The CDR3 DNA sequence: TGTGCCAGCAGCCGCAACCAACTAGCGGGAACAATCACAGATACGCAGTATTTT.

The chain carries TRBV2 and TRBJ2-3, with 8 bases identical to TRBD2. The germline V gene has CDR1 SNHLY and CDR2 FYNNEI. There are 13 residues in the CDR3. V was pared by 11 bases and J by 3 bases, with 7 bases of the junction left unmatched. CDR3 region: CAGERERTDTQYF. CDR3 in DNA: TGTGCCGGGGAGCGGGAGAGGACAGATACGCAGTATTTT.

This clonotype occurred many times. CDR3 protein: CASSEWGQPQHF. CDR3 DNA sequence: TGTGCCAGCAGTGAATGGGGACAGCCCCAGCATTTT. The rearrangement links TRBV6-1 to TRBJ1-5; no clear D. The CDR3 is made up of 12 amino acids. The germline CDR1 and CDR2 sequences are MNHNS and SASEGT. V was pared by 2 bases and J by 7 bases, with 6 bases between.

This clonotype was picked up a small number of times. This chain connects TRBV25-1 to TRBJ2-3; 8 bases map to TRBD1. This CDR3 region has 16 residues. The germline V gene encodes CDR1 MGHDK and CDR2 SYGVNS. V shed 6 bases and J 3 bases; nucleotides not matched to a gene: 11. DNA for the CDR3: TGTGCCAGCAGCATGACAGGGGTCGGGTGGACAGATACGCAGTATTTT. It translates to CASSMTGVGWTDTQYF.

This clonotype was detected a few times. The chain recombines TRBV10-1 with TRBJ2-3; D is undetermined. CDR1 and CDR2 (germline): WNHNN, SYGVQD (reference sequence). This CDR3 has 15 amino acids. Trimming took 4 bases from V and 2 from J, leaving 13 bases between them. DNA for the CDR3: TGCGCCAGCAGTGGCCTGCGTGCCCACACAGATACGCAGTATTTT. Protein product: CASSGLRAHTDTQYF.

The chain employs TRBV5-1 and TRBJ2-3; D could derive from TRBD1 or TRBD2 (5 bases each). Germline V lookup: CDR1 SGHRS, CDR2 YFSETQ. The germline V and J ends were trimmed by 5 bases and 10 bases, with 26 bases remaining between them. The length of the CDR3 is 16 residues. CDR3 DNA sequence: TGCGCCAGCAGTTCTAAATCCGGGACCATCGTAGGCGCGCAGTATTTT. Protein: CASSSKSGTIVGAQYF. The full variable domain, rest sourced from reference TRBV5-1 and TRBJ2-3, is KAGVTQTPRYLIKTRGQQVTLSCSPISGHRSVSWYQQTPGQGLQFLFEYFSETQRNKGNFPGRFSGRQFSNSRSEMNVSTLELGDSALYLCASSSKSGTIVGAQYFGPGTRLTVL.

This clonotype was counted between two and nine times. The rearrangement uses TRBV6-5 and TRBJ1-2; 8 nucleotides match TRBD1. This CDR3 contains 15 residues. V shed 5 bases and J 8 bases; nucleotides not matched to a gene: 13. Germline V lookup: CDR1 MNHEY, CDR2 SVGAGI. The CDR3 sequence is CASSPPDRATKGYTF. Written as DNA, the CDR3 is TGTGCCAGCAGTCCCCCGGACAGGGCTACGAAGGGCTACACCTTC.

V gene TRBV20-1 combines with J gene TRBJ1-2; D uncertain. The V gene lost 7 bases and the J gene lost 2 bases, with 14 bases spanning the gap. This CDR3 comprises 13 residues. Germline V gene data show CDR1 as DFQATT and CDR2 as SNEGSKA (reference sequence). The CDR3 loop is CSVPDQENYGYTF. CDR3 coding DNA: TGCAGTGTTCCGGATCAGGAGAACTATGGCTACACCTTC.

This rearrangement joins TRBV18 to TRBJ2-5; D is unresolved. The V and J ends lost 3 bases and 2 bases respectively, with 7 bases between them. The CDR3 runs to 13 residues. Germline assignment: CDR1 KGHSH and CDR2 LQKENI. The CDR3 sequence: CASSPSQQETQYF. The CDR3 DNA sequence: TGTGCCAGCTCACCTAGCCAGCAAGAGACCCAGTACTTC.

J is TRBJ2-7 and V is TRBV7-9, with TRBD1 matching over 7 bases. CDR3 length: 14 amino acids. Looked up from germline, CDR1 is SEHNR and CDR2 is FQNEAQ (reference sequence). Trimming at V came to 5 bases and at J to 3 bases, leaving 7 bases not matched to a gene. CDR3 protein: CASSPPQGIYEQYF. Here the CDR3 DNA reads TGTGCCAGCAGCCCCCCACAGGGGATCTACGAGCAGTACTTC.

The CDR3 nucleotides are TGTGCCAGCAGTTACCCCGCAGGGGGTTCCTACGAGCAGTACTTC. Translation: CASSYPAGGSYEQYF. J is TRBJ2-7 and V is TRBV6-5, with 7 bases fitting TRBD1. The CDR3 consists of 15 residues. With 2 bases clipped from V and 1 base from J, the junction kept 5 bases outside the gene matches. Germline assignment: CDR1 MNHEY and CDR2 SVGAGI.

The table lists this clonotype with a few counts. The V call is TRBV5-6, the J call TRBJ2-2, with a weak D call TRBD2 (5 bases). The CDR3 sequence is 15 residues long. V was cut by 2 bases and J by 1 base, with 9 bases left in between. Germline loops: CDR1 SGHDT, CDR2 YYEEEE. Here the CDR3 reads CASSFLALNTGELFF. In nucleotides, the CDR3 is TGTGCCAGCAGCTTCCTAGCCTTGAACACCGGGGAGCTGTTTTTT.

The chain joins TRBV3-1 to TRBJ1-2; TRBD1 matches 8 bases. There are 15 residues in the CDR3. Germline V gene lookup returns CDR1 LGHDT and CDR2 YNNKEL (reference sequence). Germline trimming cut 3 bases from V and 6 bases from J; bases unmatched to any gene: 9. The CDR3 loop reads CASSHRQGPPNGYTF. In DNA form, the CDR3 reads TGTGCCAGCAGCCACAGACAGGGGCCCCCAAATGGCTACACCTTC.

On this clonotype itself: The germline gene is not matched at one end of the junction; a read error may be the cause. The genes are TRBV20-1 and TRBJ2-3, with 11 bases matching TRBD2. Germline V gene data show CDR1 as DFQATT and CDR2 as SNEGSKA (reference sequence). The CDR3 spans 17 residues. CDR3 in amino acids: CCARSHPTSGATDTQYF. CDR3 DNA: TGCTGTGCTAGATCCCACCCGACTAGCGGGGCGACAGATACGCAGTATTTT.

The rearrangement links TRBV3-1 to TRBJ2-3; D not resolved. V lost 0 bases, J lost 1 base, and 5 bases lay in between. CDR1 and CDR2 from the germline V gene are LGHDT and YNNKEL (reference sequence). This CDR3 has 14 residues. The CDR3 protein is CASSQEYGTDTQYF. In DNA, the CDR3 is TGTGCCAGCAGCCAAGAGTACGGCACAGATACGCAGTATTTT.

The sample holds a few counts of this clonotype. The gene calls are TRBV10-3 and TRBJ2-7; D not certain. With 3 bases removed from V and 4 bases from J, the gap between germline ends came to 7 bases. This CDR3 region has 12 residues. The germline CDR1 and CDR2 sequences are ENHRY and SYGVKD. CDR3 region: CAISEGRYEQYF. CDR3 nucleotide sequence: TGTGCCATCAGTGAAGGCAGGTACGAGCAGTACTTC.

This clonotype was counted a few times. The chain joins TRBV9 to TRBJ1-1; no clear D. V lost 0 bases and J 11 bases, leaving 17 bases between the germline ends. Germline CDR1 SGDLS, CDR2 YYNGEE. CDR3 size: 14 residues. The CDR3 spells CASSVGLAEGRAFF. The CDR3 DNA follows: TGTGCCAGCAGCGTAGGATTGGCGGAGGGCAGGGCTTTCTTT.

CDR3 sequence (DNA): TGTGCCACCAGTGACCCGGTGAGAGGCGAGCAGTACTTC. Translating gives CATSDPVRGEQYF. J is TRBJ2-7 and V is TRBV24-1; D is uncertain. Germline-derived CDR1 and CDR2 are KGHDR and SFDVKD. With 4 bases removed from V and 6 bases from J, the gap between germline ends came to 12 bases. The CDR3 consists of 13 residues.

The chain carries TRBV7-8 and TRBJ2-7; 11 nucleotides align to TRBD1. Germline loops: CDR1 SGHVS, CDR2 FQNEAQ. The CDR3 covers 16 residues. Trimming removed 3 bases from V and 6 bases from J; junction bases left unmatched: 10. The CDR3 region is CASSFARDRGKVEQYF. The CDR3 bases are TGTGCCAGCAGCTTCGCTCGGGACAGGGGGAAAGTCGAGCAGTACTTC.

This clonotype was seen many times. The V and J genes are TRBV2 and TRBJ2-2, with D perhaps matching TRBD1 (5 bases). The CDR3 is 11 amino acids. Germline CDR1 is SNHLY and CDR2 is FYNNEI. Trimming pared 11 bases from V and 5 bases from J, leaving 9 bases between. The CDR3 bases are TGTGCCTCGTCAGGGACCGGGGAGCTGTTTTTT. Protein sequence: CASSGTGELFF. Together with reference TRBV2 and TRBJ2-2, the CDR3 gives the full variable domain: EPEVTQTPSHQVTQMGQEVILRCVPISNHLYFYWYRQILGQKVEFLVSFYNNEISEKSEIFDDQFSVERPDGSNFTLKIRSTKLEDSAMYFCASSGTGELFFGEGSRLTVL.

This clonotype was observed a few times. The V call is TRBV24-1, the J call TRBJ1-2; no reliable D call. The V end lost 3 bases, the J end lost 1 base, and 5 bases lay between the germline ends. The CDR3 sequence is 13 residues long. Germline CDR1 reads KGHDR; CDR2 reads SFDVKD. CDR3 sequence (DNA): TGTGCCACCAGTGATCAGAATAACTATGGCTACACCTTC. Its translation: CATSDQNNYGYTF.

CDR3 sequence (DNA): TGTGCCAGCAGCCCATACGGGATTAGCACAGATACGCAGTATTTT. Its translation: CASSPYGISTDTQYF. V usage is TRBV11-2 and J usage is TRBJ2-3; D possibly corresponds to TRBD2 (5 bases). CDR3 length equals 15 residues. Between the trimmed V and J ends, which lost 5 bases and 0 bases, there was a span of 12 bases. From germline, CDR1 is SGHAT and CDR2 FQNNGV.

This clonotype was seen more than once but under ten times. The chain employs TRBV27 and TRBJ1-1; D ambiguous. Germline V gene data show CDR1 as MNHEY and CDR2 as SMNVEV (reference sequence). The CDR3 consists of 11 residues. V lost 3 bases, J lost 7 bases, and 6 bases lay in between. In DNA form, the CDR3 reads TGTGCCAGCAGTTTTATTTGTGAAGCTTTCTTT. It encodes CASSFICEAFF.

The gene calls are TRBV18 and TRBJ2-1; 10 nucleotides line up with TRBD2. The germline gives CDR1 KGHSH, CDR2 LQKENI. The CDR3 is 16 residues long. The V and J ends lost 0 bases and 10 bases, in that order; junction bases with no gene match: 9. The CDR3 is CASSPPSSGGQGEQFF. CDR3 DNA: TGTGCCAGCTCACCACCGTCTAGCGGGGGTCAAGGGGAGCAGTTCTTC.

The rearrangement joins TRBV6-1 to TRBJ2-3, with 8 bases lining up with TRBD2. CDR3 length: 14 amino acids. Germline assignment: CDR1 MNHNS and CDR2 SASEGT. V lost 8 bases to trimming and J lost 2 bases; unmatched junction nucleotides: 6. The CDR3 DNA reads TGTGCCAGCGCGAATAGCGGGACCACAGATACGCAGTATTTT. Its translation: CASANSGTTDTQYF.